One sample yielded the 7 T cell receptor beta chains listed below, sequenced in a study of vaccination and CD4 T cells after COVID-19. Indicated treatment: roughly nine-day PBMC culture with coronavirus spike peptide pools or control peptides (ViraFEST assay). These receptors have no identified antigens. Sequencing of DNA taken from cultured CD4+ T cells relied on the Oncomine TCR Beta short-read assay. TCRdb passed the PCR reads through MiXCR, listing each CDR3 protein once. The sample lists about 19,000 distinct CDR3 sequences; approximately 40% were seen once. The sample taken for sequencing was cultured CD4+ T cells from blood. These receptors originate from a human donor with COVID-19.

This chain links TRBV27 with TRBJ2-5; no reliable D call. Trimming removed 2 bases from V and 0 bases from J, with 10 bases in between. Germline loops: CDR1 MNHEY, CDR2 SMNVEV (reference sequence). This CDR3 has 15 amino acids. For the CDR3, the DNA is TGTGCCAGCAGTTTAACTTACCAGTACCAAGAGACCCAGTACTTC. Translation gives CASSLTYQYQETQYF.

The V gene is TRBV27, the J gene TRBJ1-5; no definite D call. The V gene lost 4 bases and the J gene lost 9 bases, with 22 bases spanning the gap. The germline CDR1 and CDR2 sequences are MNHEY and SMNVEV (reference sequence). This CDR3 is built from 16 residues. CDR3 sequence: CASSYKRDAQLWPQHF. The CDR3 DNA sequence: TGTGCCAGCAGTTATAAAAGAGACGCGCAGTTGTGGCCCCAGCATTTT.

This clonotype came up a few times. This sequence joins TRBV7-2 and TRBJ1-2; D gene ambiguous. The germline CDR1 and CDR2 sequences are SGHTA and FQGNSA. The CDR3 loop spans 14 amino acids. V was pared by 1 base and J by 4 bases, with 10 bases between. The DNA for the CDR3 is TGTGCCAGCAGCTTAGTAGCGGATACCTATGGCTACACCTTC. It yields the protein CASSLVADTYGYTF.

This clonotype was detected a few times. The chain carries TRBV25-1 and TRBJ2-3; 10 bases line up with TRBD1. The CDR3 is 15 amino acids. The junction had 4 bases not matched to a gene; V was cut back by 3 bases and J by 4 bases. In germline, CDR1 is MGHDK, CDR2 SYGVNS. The CDR3 region has the DNA TGTGCCAGCAGTGACGACAGGGGGCGAGCAGATACGCAGTATTTT. This gives the protein CASSDDRGRADTQYF.

On this clonotype: One junction end disagrees with the germline gene, perhaps due to a read error. The CDR3 sequence is CAGSYSEGVTEAFF. For the CDR3, the DNA is TGTGCCGGCAGTTACTCGGAGGGGGTCACTGAAGCTTTCTTT. The V gene is TRBV6-5, the J gene TRBJ1-1; tentative D call: TRBD1 (6 bases). Germline V gene lookup returns CDR1 MNHEY and CDR2 SVGAGI. CDR3 length: 14 residues.

The gene calls are TRBV12-3 or TRBV12-4 and TRBJ1-2, with a weak D call TRBD1 (5 bases). The CDR3 covers 16 residues. The V gene lost 5 bases and the J gene lost 4 bases, with 20 bases spanning the gap. The chain's CDR3 is CASSPGTTFDSYGYTF. The CDR3 region has the DNA TGTGCCAGCAGTCCTGGGACGACCTTTGACTCCTATGGCTACACCTTC.

In DNA, the CDR3 is TGTGCCAGCAGAGATACAGGTCGCAGTGAGACCCAGTACTTC. It encodes CASRDTGRSETQYF. The V call is TRBV2, the J call TRBJ2-5, with D tentatively TRBD1 (5 bases). This CDR3 contains 14 residues. Trimming shortened V by 6 bases and J by 5 bases, and 16 bases separated the two germline ends. Per germline, CDR1 SNHLY and CDR2 FYNNEI.